This T cell receptor beta chain was retrieved from a study of cytomegalovirus exposure and HLA in healthy donors (dated by TCRdb to about 2017). About the investigation overall: In an earlier analysis of around 540 of the donors, 276 Gb of sequence data and 117 million unique TCR beta sequences from 150 million to 200 million T cells were reported. Besides the first cohort of approximately 670 subjects, a separate validation cohort made up of roughly 120 different subjects was used. The study aimed to test whether signatures of past pathogen exposure could be identified by cataloging public T cell receptors. Of the roughly 400 genotyped donors, 65% to 90% fell in the genetic ancestry cluster associated with self-reported Caucasian donors. Donor age, sex, ethnicity and CMV serostatus were compiled alongside the repertoire data. Among 398 genotyped donors of the cohort, an average of about 240,000 unique TCR beta nucleotide sequences were sequenced per donor, roughly 18% of them non-productive. Every repertoire in the discovery cohort had been generated on one and the same sequencing platform. Rather than drawing on any new phenotypic data, the later analysis identified candidate immune exposures from TCR beta sequences and the way those sequences occurred across donors. In an earlier analysis of about 590 of the donors, high-throughput TCR beta sequencing was used to judge whether each TCR beta V gene segment behaved as functional or pseudogenic. In a later genetic analysis, genome-wide SNP genotypes for about three fifths of the roughly 670 donors were used, and that subset was treated as a discovery cohort. To predict cytomegalovirus infection status, the study combined high-throughput TCR immunosequencing, statistical association of individual TCRs with disease status, and machine learning. Both class I and class II loci were covered by HLA typing, at four-digit resolution. Roughly 5 DR-DQ haplotypes were treated as single units for association and clustering because of strong linkage in the cohort. An early release covering roughly 640 HLA-typed donors comprised approximately 290 gigabases of sequencing data and around 80 million unique TCR sequences. Typing coverage differed by locus: A, B, C, DRB1 and DQB1 were typed in about 629-640 donors, DQA1 in roughly 510, DPA1 in some 570, and DPB1 in roughly 470. In a later analysis, previously published TCR beta repertoires from several hundred donors were re-analyzed and high-resolution HLA genotyping was added so that TCR occurrence patterns could be studied. The study used immunosequencing to profile the T cell repertoires of more than 650 subjects and linked those repertoires to cytomegalovirus serostatus.

Study-level results and caveats: A later analysis found that TCR association rates varied across HLA loci, with DRB1 alleles showing the most associated TCRs and HLA-C alleles the fewest. The cohort was sequenced for TCR beta chains only, and without alpha or paired-chain data the features that could be detected were limited. The earlier analysis of about 600 of the donors excluded roughly 17 rarely observed V segments, including chromosome 9 orphons, because counts were too low. A cluster of highly shared sequence variants was judged likely to represent a technical artifact of the sequencing pipeline. According to a later genetic analysis, donors in an Asian-associated ancestry cluster had fewer N-insertions in productive TCRs than the approximately 670-donor mean. Because some donors lacked HLA typing at each locus, the association tests relied only on the typed subset. In a later analysis, most CMV-associated TCR beta chains were found to appear HLA-restricted, with HLA associations seemingly driven largely by CMV exposure. Several of the top co-occurrence clusters appeared to be linked to parvovirus B19, influenza, CMV and Epstein-Barr virus, according to a later analysis. Broadly in line with IMGT annotations, most TCR beta V segments showed up in productive rearrangements about 90% or about 30% of the time in an earlier analysis of several hundred of the donors. When HLA alleles, especially DR and DQ, strongly co-occurred, TCR associations were difficult to assign to individual alleles. In both the original and validation cohorts, the classifier was reported to diagnose cytomegalovirus status with high specificity and sensitivity. Sequencing depth was assumed to be roughly uniform across donors in the presence/absence analyses, though that assumption may not hold. A further reported finding was that TCR beta sequences accurately predicted the HLA-A and HLA-B alleles for most subjects in the first cohort. Immune exposure information for the cohort was limited to CMV serostatus. Most TCR sequences were seen in very few donors, while some public TCRs were found in many individuals. V-gene and J-gene trimming of TCR beta chains was associated with a missense DCLRE1C variant in a later genetic analysis, and the association was replicated in an independent cohort. The study gave a list of about 150 TCR beta chains associated with cytomegalovirus. A later analysis associated about 18,000 TCR beta sequences with specific HLA alleles at a false discovery rate of 0.05. Compared with equally common non-associated chains, HLA-associated TCR beta chains in a later analysis were more clonally expanded and had lower generation probabilities. Correlated functional status among segregating V segments might reflect linkage disequilibrium, but an unknown experimental factor could not be ruled out. A few of the identified cytomegalovirus-associated TCR beta chains were confirmed in vitro to be specific for cytomegalovirus antigens. According to the authors, the approach could potentially be generalized to other disease states and immunological phenotypes. The 87-base-pair reads could not distinguish some IMGT-functional V segments, including TRBV6-2 and TRBV6-3, so those segments were excluded.

The library relied on the immunoSEQ multiplex PCR assay. The multiplex PCR relied on a mix of 60 forward primers for TCR Vbeta segments and 13 reverse primers for TCR Jbeta segments. A multiplex PCR assay on genomic DNA amplified the CDR3 region of rearranged TCR beta genes. Amplified TCR beta libraries were sequenced as 87-base-pair reads on the Illumina HiSeq System. In the source study's methods: A later analysis tallied approximately 87 million unique TCR beta chains across the 666 repertoires, and around 10 million of those chains were shared by two or more donors. A nearest-neighbor algorithm error-corrected the raw reads and collapsed the reads into unique sequences, merging closely related sequences to remove PCR and sequencing errors. Alignment of CDR3 sequences to IMGT reference sequences was used to assign V, D and J gene segments. For a sequence to be retained, a match of at least six nucleotides was required to both a V gene segment and a J gene segment. A rearrangement was called productive if the CDR3 had no stop codons and remained in frame with V and J, and every other rearrangement was called non-productive. CDR3 was defined according to IMGT convention as the region running from the second conserved V-encoded cysteine to the conserved J-encoded phenylalanine. In an earlier analysis of approximately 590 of the donors, sequences lacking an unambiguous match to a single V gene segment were excluded. In an earlier analysis of almost 600 of the donors, a V segment was called functional when productive rearrangements were above 56.7%, and segregating when the standard deviation between donors exceeded 5%. A statistical classification framework was developed to diagnose cytomegalovirus status using the catalog of TCR beta chain sequences. In a later analysis, TCR nucleotide sequences were compared against IMGT/GENE-DB human TR gene sequences so that V and J genes could be assigned. Using the TCRdist pipeline, a later analysis assigned CDR3 sequences along with most-parsimonious VDJ recombination scenarios. In a later analysis, every TCR beta chain was defined by the combination of its CDR3 amino acid sequence and its V-gene family, and reads without a unique V-gene family were dropped. To address suspected cross-contamination and a sequencing artifact, a later analysis removed roughly 640 highly shared, low-generation-probability nucleotide sequences. For each public chain, a later analysis derived a clonal expansion index from normalized ranks of inferred template counts within each repertoire. In a later analysis, generation probabilities were computed with a VDJ recombination model fitted to out-of-frame rearrangements, and the resulting probabilities were checked against IGoR. Hypergeometric tests were used in a later analysis to score TCR-TCR, TCR-HLA and TCR-CMV co-occurrence, with a repertoire-size bias correction applied to the TCR pairs. A later analysis estimated false discovery rates by permuting HLA or CMV assignments 20 times. In a later analysis, co-occurring TCRs were grouped with DBSCAN, and TCRdist sequence similarity was added when clustering was performed within HLA-allele-positive subsets. Repertoires with fewer than 30,000 or more than 120,000 public chains were left out of co-occurrence clustering, as were several repertoires with anomalous nucleotide sharing. TCRdb mirrors the immuneACCESS table, restricted to in-frame sequences. Some clones are absent from its copies; in checked studies, under half trace to an unresolved V gene, and the reason for the others is unknown. That table is the source of V, J and clone size, and D and trimming were worked out from the DNA. For this sample the table gives about 65,000 clones, of which around 77% were detected only once. About 4.5% of the sample belongs to the ten largest clones.

About this clone: Its antigen is not yet known. Nothing much larger sits one base from this clone, and base qualities are not available.

The CDR3 has 14 amino acids, counting the end cysteine and phenylalanine. Only the CDR3 part of the read is kept: 42 bases, read in frame from the first base. Trimming takes 0 bases off V and 4 bases off J; junction bases not matched to a gene: 3. From a lookup of the germline V gene (reference sequence), CDR1 and CDR2 are GTSNPN and SVGIG. The cohort comprised approximately 700 healthy bone marrow donors. At the time of sampling, every cohort member was nominally healthy, though immune exposures that went unrecorded were likely present. The donor tested CMV seronegative, placing the donor among the 350 or so seronegative members of the cohort. Every donor gave a peripheral blood sample, and the peripheral blood mononuclear cells from that sample were used for TCR beta sequencing. Genomic DNA extraction from the blood cell samples was performed with the Qiagen DNeasy Blood Extraction Kit.

The chain is made from TRBV30 and TRBJ2-1, and 7 junctional nucleotides match TRBD2. The TCR originated in a woman in her 30s in good health and CMV-seronegative. The sample consisted of PBMCs. The sequenced DNA is TGTGCCTGGAGTGTTAGGGGACTATACAATGAGCAGTTCTTC. The translation is CAWSVRGLYNEQFF. With the rest looked up from the reference TRBV30 and TRBJ2-1 genes rather than sequenced, the full variable domain is SQTIHQWPATLVQPVGSPLSLECTVEGTSNPNLYWYRQAAGRGLQLLFYSVGIGQISSEVPQNLSASRPQDRQFILSSKKLLLSDSGFYLCAWSVRGLYNEQFFGPGTRLTVL.